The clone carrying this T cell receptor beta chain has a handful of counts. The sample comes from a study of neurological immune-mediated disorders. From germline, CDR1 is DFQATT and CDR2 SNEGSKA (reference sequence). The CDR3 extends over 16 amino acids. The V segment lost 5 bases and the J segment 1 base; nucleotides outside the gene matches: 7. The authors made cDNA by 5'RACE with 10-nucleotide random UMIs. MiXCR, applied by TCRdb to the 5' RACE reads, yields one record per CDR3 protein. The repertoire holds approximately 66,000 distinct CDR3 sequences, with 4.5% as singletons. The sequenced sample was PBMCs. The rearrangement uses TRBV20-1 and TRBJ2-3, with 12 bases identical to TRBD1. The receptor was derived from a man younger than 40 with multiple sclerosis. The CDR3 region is CSAYRDRGPGTDTQYF. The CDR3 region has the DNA TGCAGTGCTTACCGGGACAGGGGGCCGGGCACAGATACGCAGTATTTT.